The subject of this entry is one T cell receptor beta chain. This sample is part of a study of blood T cell repertoires in COVID-19. Background on the study: Acute and convalescent COVID-19 specimens originated in the United States, Italy and Spain.

CDR1 and CDR2 (germline): GTSNPN, SVGIG (reference sequence). The CDR3 totals 15 residues. The V end lost 2 bases, the J end lost 0 bases, and 11 bases lay between the germline ends. In the study's own analysis: By means of reference gene primer amplification, nucleated cell counts were estimated. Profiling relied on immunoSEQ multiplex PCR, and the TCRdb table lists in-frame clones only, not all of them. That table furnishes V, J and clone size, whereas the DNA furnished D and trimming. The table lists about 300,000 clones, around nine tenths of them singletons. Sequencing was carried out using peripheral blood. The V and J genes are TRBV30 and TRBJ2-1; D is undetermined. The sequence was collected from a man aged 40-50 years with acute or convalescent COVID-19. The CDR3, as DNA: TGTGCCTGGAGTTTAACCCCAGACTCCTACAATGAGCAGTTCTTC. Amino acids: CAWSLTPDSYNEQFF.